The next 17 T cell receptor beta chains were all read from a single sample in a study of blood T cell repertoires in COVID-19. Generated by immunoSEQ multiplex PCR, the TCRdb table keeps only in-frame clones and is missing some. Of hundreds of thousands of clones listed, nearly 90% are singletons. The sample taken for sequencing was PBMCs or T cells enriched from blood (not recorded which). The receptors were sampled from a woman aged 18-29 years with acute COVID-19.

This clone was found once. The chain has TRBV19 and TRBJ1-2, with 7 bases lining up with TRBD1. In germline, CDR1 is LNHDA, CDR2 SQIVND (reference sequence). V trimming: 10 bases; J trimming: 6 bases; junction bases outside the gene matches: 8. The CDR3 contains 12 residues. The CDR3 bases are TGTGCCACCTCTACAGGGGTCGATGGCTACACCTTC. Translating it yields CATSTGVDGYTF.

As regards this clone: Germline is not matched at one junction end, which may reflect a read error. The chain is built from TRBV5-6 and TRBJ1-2, with D possibly matching TRBD1 (5 bases). The V gene's germline CDR1 is SGHDT and CDR2 YYEEEE. This CDR3 region has 14 residues. This CDR3 reads CASRLAQTGYGYTF. For the CDR3, the DNA is TGTGCCAGCAGATTGGCCCAAACAGGCTATGGCTACACCTTC.

This clone is a singleton in its sample. The rearrangement joins TRBV5-3 to TRBJ1-6; tentative D call: TRBD1 (5 bases). TRBV5-3 is labeled an ORF, and its function is uncertain. This CDR3 is 18 amino acids long. Deletions cut 4 bases from V and 7 bases from J, with 24 bases between. The CDR3 region is CARSPQSGQKKTNSPLHF. DNA of the CDR3: TGTGCCAGAAGCCCACAGTCCGGACAAAAGAAGACAAATTCACCCCTCCACTTT.

CDR3 in amino acids: CASSEAGGDTDTQYF. In nucleotides, the CDR3 is TGTGCCAGCAGTGAAGCGGGGGGGGACACAGATACGCAGTATTTT. The gene calls are TRBV6-1 and TRBJ2-3, with 7 bases aligning to TRBD2. The CDR3 sequence is 15 residues long. CDR1 and CDR2 from the germline V gene are MNHNS and SASEGT. The trim removed 0 bases at V and 2 bases at J, leaving 2 bases unmatched.

This clone was picked up one time. This chain links TRBV15 with TRBJ2-1; D might be TRBD2 (6 bases). The CDR3 is 17 residues long. V was clipped by 6 bases and J by 4 bases, with 22 bases between them. Per the germline V gene, CDR1 is LNHNV and CDR2 is YYDKDF (reference sequence). CDR3 coding DNA: TGTGCCACCAGGTTCGAACGGGCGGGGATAGCGTACAATGAGCAGTTCTTC. Translating gives CATRFERAGIAYNEQFF. Filled out from reference TRBV15 and TRBJ2-1, the complete variable domain reads DAMVIQNPRYQVTQFGKPVTLSCSQTLNHNVMYWYQQKSSQAPKLLFHYYDKDFNNEADTPDNFQSRRPNTSFCFLDIRSPGLGDTAMYLCATRFERAGIAYNEQFFGPGTRLTVL.

This clone has only one observation. The V gene is TRBV6-5, the J gene TRBJ2-7, with TRBD2 matching over 7 bases. Germline-derived CDR1 and CDR2 are MNHEY and SVGAGI. Germline trimming cut 7 bases from V and 6 bases from J; bases unmatched to any gene: 9. The CDR3 is made up of 13 amino acids. CDR3 sequence: CASTISTGGEQYF. The CDR3 nucleotides read TGTGCCAGCACCATTTCTACGGGGGGCGAGCAGTACTTC.

V and J are TRBV7-2 and TRBJ2-7, with 13 nucleotides matching TRBD2. The CDR3 sequence is 17 residues long. The trim removed 5 bases at V and 5 bases at J, leaving 12 bases unmatched. From germline, CDR1 is SGHTA and CDR2 FQGNSA. The CDR3 is CASSDPLTSGRIDEQYF. In nucleotides, the CDR3 is TGTGCCAGCAGCGACCCTCTGACTAGCGGGAGGATCGACGAGCAGTACTTC.

The chain carries TRBV11-2 and TRBJ2-3; the match to TRBD2 covers 8 bases. This CDR3 region has 16 residues. CDR1 is SGHAT and CDR2 is FQNNGV in the germline V gene. V lost 3 bases and J lost 0; bases outside the gene matches: 5. CDR3 nucleotides: TGTGCCAGCAGCTTTCGGGAGGGGTCTAGCACAGATACGCAGTATTTT. Translating gives CASSFREGSSTDTQYF.

The chain couples TRBV21-1 to TRBJ1-5; the DNA was not used to check the table's D call, TRBD1. TRBV21-1 is a listed pseudogene. The CDR3 covers 13 residues. The CDR3 nucleotides are TGTGCCGGGGGGACAGGGGGCAATCAGCCCCAGCATTTT. This translates into CAGGTGGNQPQHF.

The chain employs TRBV2 and TRBJ1-5; D is unclear. The germline V gene has CDR1 SNHLY and CDR2 FYNNEI. Trimming took off 2 bases at V and 2 bases at J, with 7 bases between the two ends. This CDR3 spans 14 amino acids. The CDR3 DNA sequence: TGTGCCAGCAGTGAAAACTCCGGCAATCAGCCCCAGCATTTT. Protein: CASSENSGNQPQHF.

The chain joins TRBV9 to TRBJ1-6; 10 positions agree with TRBD1. Germline trimming cut 4 bases from V and 10 bases from J; bases unmatched to any gene: 8. This CDR3 is 15 amino acids long. Germline lookup yields CDR1 SGDLS and CDR2 YYNGEE. The CDR3 protein is CASSLTGTGVSPLHF. The CDR3 nucleotides are TGTGCCAGCAGCCTAACCGGGACAGGGGTATCACCCCTCCACTTT.

The V gene is TRBV7-2, the J gene TRBJ2-3; perhaps TRBD2 as D (5 bases). The CDR3 is made up of 13 amino acids. Germline V CDR1 and CDR2: SGHTA, FQGNSA. The V gene lost 0 bases and the J gene lost 8 bases, with 9 bases spanning the gap. CDR3 in DNA: TGTGCCAGCAGCTTAGCGGCGGGCAGTACGCAGTATTTT. Protein: CASSLAAGSTQYF. Full variable domain (outside the CDR3, taken from reference TRBV7-2 and TRBJ2-3): GAGVSQSPSNKVTEKGKDVELRCDPISGHTALYWYRQSLGQGLEFLIYFQGNSAPDKSGLPSDRFSAERTGGSVSTLTIQRTQQEDSAVYLCASSLAAGSTQYFGPGTRLTVL.

The gene calls are TRBV9 and TRBJ2-1; TRBD2 matches at 14 bases. Germline V lookup: CDR1 SGDLS, CDR2 YYNGEE. The CDR3 length is 16 residues. V lost 2 bases, J lost 10 bases, and 8 bases stayed unmatched. The CDR3 coding sequence is TGTGCCAGCAGCGTCGGGGGACTAGCGGGAGCTGAGGAGCAGTTCTTC. The encoded protein is CASSVGGLAGAEEQFF.

The rearrangement joins TRBV7-2 to TRBJ1-1; no definite D call. Trimming pared 1 base from V and 11 bases from J, leaving 11 bases between. This CDR3 is built from 12 residues. The germline V gene encodes CDR1 SGHTA and CDR2 FQGNSA. CDR3 sequence (DNA): TGTGCCAGCAGCTTAGTCCTCAGCGGGGCTTTCTTT. Its protein is CASSLVLSGAFF.

The chain joins TRBV7-3 to TRBJ1-6; perhaps TRBD1 as D (6 bases). Trimming took 3 bases from V and 6 from J, leaving 15 bases between them. This CDR3 comprises 16 residues. CDR1 SGHTA and CDR2 FQGTGA come from the germline V gene. In DNA form, the CDR3 reads TGTGCCAGCAGCTTGCTGGCAGGGGCGCGTAATTCACCCCTCCACTTT. Amino acid sequence: CASSLLAGARNSPLHF.

The rearrangement links TRBV7-3 to TRBJ2-1, with D perhaps TRBD1 (5 bases). Looked up from germline, CDR1 is SGHTA and CDR2 is FQGTGA. The CDR3 contains 13 residues. V was clipped by 5 bases and J by 5 bases, with 10 bases between them. CDR3 amino acids: CASSPSRDNEQFF. The CDR3 DNA is TGTGCCAGCAGCCCCTCCAGGGACAATGAGCAGTTCTTC.

This sequence joins TRBV15 and TRBJ2-1; 11 nucleotides line up with TRBD2. V shed 2 bases and J 6 bases; nucleotides not matched to a gene: 9. CDR3 length: 17 residues. Per germline, CDR1 LNHNV and CDR2 YYDKDF (reference sequence). The CDR3 region is CATSRPQTSGTFNEQFF. Written as DNA, the CDR3 is TGTGCCACCAGCAGACCACAGACTAGCGGGACGTTCAATGAGCAGTTCTTC.